What follows is one T cell receptor (beta chain) and its context. This sample is drawn from a study of shared T cell receptors in the human thymus. Sequencing used immunoSEQ multiplex PCR; TCRdb keeps in-frame clones, though not all of them. The table lists hundreds of thousands of clones, 88% of them singletons, with around 0.0099% in the top ten. With V trimmed by 3 bases and J by 6 bases, 10 bases remained unmatched. This CDR3 is built from 15 residues. Germline V lookup: CDR1 LNHDA, CDR2 SQIVND (reference sequence). These same records also appear under a second study, on human thymus T cells.

The chain combines TRBV19 with TRBJ1-1; 7 nucleotides align to TRBD1. The sequence was obtained from a boy under two years old with a congenital heart defect. Sequenced input: thymocytes. CDR3 in DNA: TGTGCCAGTAGTATCCGAACAGGGGACAAGTCTGAAGCTTTCTTT. It encodes CASSIRTGDKSEAFF.